What follows describes a single T cell receptor beta chain. Its antigen is unknown. Produced via immunoSEQ multiplex PCR; TCRdb's table is partial and in-frame only. The sample has hundreds of thousands of clones, 75% to 90% seen once. The sample comes from a study of Ad26.COV2.S vaccination and SARS-CoV-2 variants. Study information: Administration of Ad26.COV2.S was intramuscular, either once or twice 56 days apart. The study, taken as a whole, reports: Breadth, reportedly substantial, characterized the spike-specific CD8+ and CD4+ T cell responses after vaccination. Similar non-spike TCR breadth was observed in recipients of vaccine and of placebo.

Treatment given: around 19 received Ad26.COV2.S at low or high dose, single or two shots; five or six received placebo; per-sample allocation not given. Sampling occurred on day 63 after the first vaccine or placebo injection. An adult aged 18-55 years in Boston served as the donor. This receptor was identified in a person between 18 and 65 years old who received the Ad26.COV2.S COVID-19 vaccine or a placebo. Sample: peripheral blood, taken in a trial of Ad26.COV2.S vaccine versus placebo.

CDR3 loop: CASSIQVSYNEQFF. The CDR3, as DNA: TGTGCCAGTAGTATCCAGGTCTCCTACAATGAGCAGTTCTTC. The chain uses TRBV19 and TRBJ2-1; unclear D gene. The CDR3 has 14 amino acids. V shed 3 bases and J shed 0 bases, with 6 bases lying between them. CDR1 is LNHDA and CDR2 is SQIVND in the germline V gene (reference sequence).